The source of this T cell receptor beta chain is a study of Graves' ophthalmopathy and Graves' hyperthyroidism (dated by TCRdb to the late 2010s). Turning to the overall study: Stable hyperthyroidism was defined as no progression to ophthalmopathy within 18 months of follow-up. An independent validation cohort was composed of about 20 hyperthyroidism patients and roughly 16 patients who later progressed from hyperthyroidism to ophthalmopathy. In roughly six hyperthyroidism patients, T-cell repertoires of thyroid tissue and blood were compared. Following sample collection, hyperthyroidism patients were given methimazole at a starting dose of 30 mg daily, and ophthalmopathy patients were given high-dose intravenous methylprednisolone. To explore V-J signatures that separate ophthalmopathy from hyperthyroidism, a discovery set of about 98 patients was enrolled, consisting of more than 40 with ophthalmopathy and some 59 with stable hyperthyroidism. In total, 135 blood samples were TCR-sequenced: under 45 ophthalmopathy, 75 hyperthyroidism and roughly 17 hyperthyroidism-to-ophthalmopathy patients. The study used TCR beta repertoire signatures to distinguish Graves' ophthalmopathy from Graves' hyperthyroidism and to predict progression to ophthalmopathy.

This clonotype was picked up many times. Its antigen target is currently unknown. No much larger clonotype is one base removed from it; base qualities were not supplied. Study-wide conclusions, independent of this receptor: In validation, the model predicted ophthalmopathy progression with 70.59% sensitivity and approximately 72% specificity; 12 predicted patients were CT-confirmed with GO in a median of about 6.2 months. Sample size was not predetermined statistically, and investigators were not blinded to group allocation. Most expanded thyroid clonotypes with a frequency above 0.001 also appeared in blood, which suggests that blood repertoires may reflect the immune response in the thyroid. The 13-signature model separated ophthalmopathy from stable hyperthyroidism with around 90% sensitivity and about 84% specificity in cross-validation, and 80%/75% in the test set.

TCR beta CDR3 regions were amplified from RNA transcripts for repertoire sequencing. A first-round RT-PCR used HTBI primers with the Qiagen OneStep RT-PCR kit, followed by a second-round multiplex PCR, size selection and purification. Libraries were sequenced paired-end with 100 bp reads on an Illumina HiSeq2000. Regarding the original processing steps: SOAPnuke was used to process the reads, throwing out any read that had adapters, had uncalled bases, had a mean Phred below 15, or lacked an exact constant-primer or identifier match. High-quality paired reads were merged with COPE v1.2.5. Each unique nucleotide sequence was defined as a clonotype, and clonotypes were aligned to IMGT TRB V, D and J references with MiTCR v1.1. The analysis was limited to V-J combinations with a frequency above 0.0001, which together covered approximately 99% of the repertoires. A TCR clonal expansion and chaos score per V-J combination was defined as the ratio of F50 clonal expansion to chaos observed in the TCRdist matrix. Welch's t-statistics and random forest were used to narrow the features down to around 12 V-J combinations, which were then fed into a naive Bayes classifier. The similarity between thyroid and blood repertoires was quantified using the Morisita-Horn index. Using fastp at Q25 and MiXCR, TCRdb reprocessed the public reads and kept productive beta chains. Every entry covers one CDR3 protein and lists the most common genes and DNA from its rows. Clone size and V and J calls follow TCRdb, not the original study. Within this sample are about 500,000 distinct CDR3 sequences, with under 45% of them counted one time only. Of the sample, about 4.1% falls within the top ten clones.

Spanning cysteine to phenylalanine, the CDR3 consists of 16 amino acids. Only the CDR3 part of the read is kept: 48 bases, read in frame from the first base. Clipping removes 5 bases from V and 4 bases from J, with 10 as the unmatched junction base count. Reading the germline V gene gives CDR1 SGHTA and CDR2 FQGNSA. Hyperthyroidism patients were newly diagnosed, with disease duration under 2 months, and aged 18 to 65 years. Anyone with other autoimmune diseases, uncontrolled infections, pregnancy or lactation was excluded from the study. Diagnosis was based on clinical symptoms, serum thyroxine, TRAb, thyroid ultrasound and orbital computed tomography. Total RNA was extracted using Trizol reagent, and RNA quality was checked on an Agilent 2100 Bioanalyzer.

The chain is assembled from TRBV7-2 and TRBJ1-4, with 7 central nucleotides matching TRBD1. This receptor was obtained from an adult man with Graves' hyperthyroidism. The sample was peripheral blood or thyroid tissue (not recorded which). At the DNA level, the sequence is TGTGCCAGCAGCCCACGGGGGACAGTAAATAATGAAAAACTGTTTTTT. Its coded protein is CASSPRGTVNNEKLFF.